The present T cell receptor beta chain was sequenced within a study of T cells after yellow fever vaccination. Findings of the study overall: The presence of abundant clonotypes contaminating from the bulk population was possible in FACS-sorted repertoires.

TCRdb re-called the 5' RACE reads through MiXCR, storing one row per CDR3 protein. The sample shows 350,000 to 450,000 distinct CDR3 sequences, around a sixth of them seen only once. On this clonotype itself: No antigen is known for it.

Germline V CDR1 and CDR2: MGHRA, YSYEKL. The CDR3 has 16 amino acids. V was clipped by 1 base and J by 3 bases, with 16 bases between them. The TCR was taken from a man in his late teens or twenties who received the YFV17D yellow fever vaccine. This rearrangement joins TRBV4-1 to TRBJ2-7; possible D gene TRBD2, 6 bases. The sample consisted of PBMCs, taken before the yellow fever booster vaccination. The CDR3 here is CASSQGPGLGGYEQYF. CDR3 sequence (DNA): TGCGCCAGCAGCCAAGGGCCGGGCCTGGGGGGCTACGAGCAGTACTTC.